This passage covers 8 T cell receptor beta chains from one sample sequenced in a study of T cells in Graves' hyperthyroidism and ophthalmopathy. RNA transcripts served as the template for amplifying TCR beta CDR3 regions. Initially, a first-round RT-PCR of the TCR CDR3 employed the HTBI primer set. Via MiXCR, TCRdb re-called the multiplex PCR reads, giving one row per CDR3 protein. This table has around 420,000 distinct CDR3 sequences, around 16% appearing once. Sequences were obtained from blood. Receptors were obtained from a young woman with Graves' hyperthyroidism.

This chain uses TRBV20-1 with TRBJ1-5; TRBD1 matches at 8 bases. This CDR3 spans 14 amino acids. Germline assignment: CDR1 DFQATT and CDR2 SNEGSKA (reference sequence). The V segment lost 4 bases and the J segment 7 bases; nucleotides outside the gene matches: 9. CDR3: CSAIYGQGRQPQHF. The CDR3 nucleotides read TGCAGTGCTATTTACGGACAGGGCCGGCAGCCCCAGCATTTT.

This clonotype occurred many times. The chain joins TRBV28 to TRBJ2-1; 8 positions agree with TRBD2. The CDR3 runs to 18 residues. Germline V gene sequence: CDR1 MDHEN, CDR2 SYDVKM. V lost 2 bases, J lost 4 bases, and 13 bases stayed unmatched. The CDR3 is CASSLPLAGLGNYNEQFF. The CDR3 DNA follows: TGTGCCAGCAGTTTACCCCTGGCGGGACTAGGTAATTACAATGAGCAGTTCTTC.

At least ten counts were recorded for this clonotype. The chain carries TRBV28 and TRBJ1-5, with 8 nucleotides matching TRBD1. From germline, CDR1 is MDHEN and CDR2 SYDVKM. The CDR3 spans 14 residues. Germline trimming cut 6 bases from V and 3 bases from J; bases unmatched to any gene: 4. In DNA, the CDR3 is TGTGCCAGCAGGCGACAGGGGTACAATCAGCCCCAGCATTTT. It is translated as CASRRQGYNQPQHF. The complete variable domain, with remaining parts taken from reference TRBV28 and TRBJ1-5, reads DVKVTQSSRYLVKRTGEKVFLECVQDMDHENMFWYRQDPGLGLRLIYFSYDVKMKEKGDIPEGYSVSREKKERFSLILESASTNQTSMYLCASRRQGYNQPQHFGDGTRLSIL.

DNA for the CDR3: TGTGCCAGCAGCCAAGGCAGGAGAGACACCATATATTTT. Translation gives CASSQGRRDTIYF. The V gene is TRBV3-1, the J gene TRBJ1-3; D uncertain. The germline V and J ends were trimmed by 1 base and 8 bases, with 9 bases remaining between them. Germline CDR1 LGHDT, CDR2 YNNKEL (reference sequence). The CDR3 length is 13 residues.

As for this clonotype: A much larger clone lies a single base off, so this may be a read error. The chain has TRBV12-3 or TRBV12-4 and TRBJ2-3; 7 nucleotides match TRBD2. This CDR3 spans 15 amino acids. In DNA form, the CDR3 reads TGTGCCAGCAGCCCCAGCGGGATAAGCACAGATACGCAGTGTTTT. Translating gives CASSPSGISTDTQCF.

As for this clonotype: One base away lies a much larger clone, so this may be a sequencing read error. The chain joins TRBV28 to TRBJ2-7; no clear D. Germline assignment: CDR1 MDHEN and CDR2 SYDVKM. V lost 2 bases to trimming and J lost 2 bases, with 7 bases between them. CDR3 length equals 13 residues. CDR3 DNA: TGTGCCAGCAGTTTAATGCAGACCTACGAGCAGTACTTC. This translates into CASSLMQTYEQYF.

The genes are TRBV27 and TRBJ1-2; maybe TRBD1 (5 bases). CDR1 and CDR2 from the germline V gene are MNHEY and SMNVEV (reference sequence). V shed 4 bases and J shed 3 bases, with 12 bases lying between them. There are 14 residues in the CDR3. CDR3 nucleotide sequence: TGTGCCAGCAGTTCCGGGACGACTTACTATGGCTACACCTTC. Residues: CASSSGTTYYGYTF.

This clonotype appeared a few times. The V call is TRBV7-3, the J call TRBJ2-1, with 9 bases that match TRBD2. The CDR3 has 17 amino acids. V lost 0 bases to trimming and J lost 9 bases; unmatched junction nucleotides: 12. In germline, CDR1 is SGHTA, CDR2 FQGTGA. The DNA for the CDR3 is TGTGCCAGCAGCTTAACGGGGGCGGGAGGGTCCGACGGTGAGCAGTTCTTC. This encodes CASSLTGAGGSDGEQFF. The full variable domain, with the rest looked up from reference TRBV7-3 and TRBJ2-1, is GAGVSQTPSNKVTEKGKYVELRCDPISGHTALYWYRQSLGQGPEFLIYFQGTGAADDSGLPNDRFFAVRPEGSVSTLKIQRTERGDSAVYLCASSLTGAGGSDGEQFFGPGTRLTVL.